A selection of T cell receptor beta chains follows, all from one sample in a study of OX40 agonist ivuxolimab in advanced cancers. Libraries were prepared by immunoSEQ multiplex PCR; TCRdb keeps only in-frame clonotypes and omits some of them. The sample shows about 30,000 clones, 90% of them seen only once. Material: CD4+ or CD8+ T cells sorted from blood, obtained in a trial of the OX40 agonist ivuxolimab. These receptors came from an adult with an advanced solid tumor such as melanoma, head and neck, liver or kidney cancer. Each CDR3 is given with its conserved first and last residue. Fields, in order: clone size, D gene, J gene, V gene, CDR3 DNA, CDR3 protein. D genes are given only for firm matches. The size entry is marked missing in some rows and otherwise reads once, few, many or a size class.

>-|-|TRBJ2-1|TRBV27
TGTGCCAGCAGTTTCCGGCGGCCAGACTACAATGAGCAGTTCTTC
CASSFRRPDYNEQFF
>-|TRBD1|TRBJ1-2|TRBV11-2
TGTGCCAGCAGCATCACAGGGGTCTATGGCTACACCTTC
CASSITGVYGYTF
>-|TRBD1|TRBJ2-5|TRBV7-9
TGTGCCAGCAGCAAGCGGACAGGGACCCCTGAAGAGACCCAGTACTTC
CASSKRTGTPEETQYF
>-|-|TRBJ2-7|TRBV15
TGTGCCACCAGCAGGGTAGATGTGGGGGGCCACTCCTACGAGCAGTACTTC
CATSRVDVGGHSYEQYF
>-|-|TRBJ2-7|TRBV7-6
TGTGCCAGCAGCTTAACGGACCCCTACGAGCAGTACTTC
CASSLTDPYEQYF
>-|TRBD1|TRBJ1-1|TRBV4-1
TGCGCCAGCAGCCAAGGGGACAGGCTGAACACTGAAGCTTTCTTT
CASSQGDRLNTEAFF
>-|-|TRBJ1-1|TRBV19
TGTGCCAGTACTGGGTGGGCTGAAGCTTTCTTT
CASTGWAEAFF
>-|-|TRBJ1-4|TRBV7-9
TGTGCCAGCAGCCAAGGGGTTGCAACTAATGAAAAACTGTTTTTT
CASSQGVATNEKLFF
>-|-|TRBJ2-7|TRBV11-2
TGTGCCAGCAGCTTTTATAGCGGCTACGAGCAGTACTTC
CASSFYSGYEQYF
>-|TRBD1|TRBJ2-7|TRBV7-9
TGTGCCAGCAGGACAGGGGCCTACGAGCAGTACTTC
CASRTGAYEQYF
>-|-|TRBJ2-1|TRBV27
TGTGCCAGCATCCCCCTAGGCGGACCACTACCCAATGAGCAGTTCTTC
CASIPLGGPLPNEQFF
>-|-|TRBJ2-1|TRBV2
TGTGCCAGCAGTGAACTGACGCTCGAAACAGGGATTAATGAGCAGTTCTTC
CASSELTLETGINEQFF
>-|-|TRBJ1-1|TRBV5-1
TGCGCCAGCAGCTTGGGGCCGGGCGGCGACACTGAAGCTTTCTTT
CASSLGPGGDTEAFF
>-|TRBD2|TRBJ2-1|TRBV2
TGTGCCAGCAGGGCTACCGCAGCGGGAGGGTCCTCCTACAATGAGCAGTTCTTC
CASRATAAGGSSYNEQFF
>-|-|TRBJ1-3|TRBV7-8
TGTGCCAGCAGCTTAAAGGGGACGGTCTCTGGAAACACCATATATTTT
CASSLKGTVSGNTIYF
>-|TRBD2|TRBJ2-7|TRBV11-2
TGTGCCAGCAGCACGGGGGGAGCCTACGAGCAGTACTTC
CASSTGGAYEQYF
>-|TRBD1|TRBJ2-1|TRBV5-5
TGTGCCAGCAGCTTGGGGACAGGCAATGAGCAGTTCTTC
CASSLGTGNEQFF
>-|TRBD2|TRBJ2-1|TRBV5-4
TGTGCCAGCAGCTTGGTCCCCTCTAGCGGGAGGTTGAATGAGCAGTTCTTC
CASSLVPSSGRLNEQFF
>-|-|TRBJ1-4|TRBV27
TGTGCCAGCAGCCCCTGGGGGGTTACAACTAATGAAAAACTGTTTTTT
CASSPWGVTTNEKLFF
>-|-|TRBJ2-7|TRBV7-2
TGCGCCAGCAGCCAAGGTCCCAACTCCTACGAGCAGTACTTC
CASSQGPNSYEQYF
>once|TRBD1|TRBJ1-1|TRBV9
TGTGCCAGCAGTCACAGGGGTGGCACTGAAGCTTTCTTT
CASSHRGGTEAFF
>few|-|TRBJ2-1|TRBV4-2
TGTGCCAGCAGCCAAGTCTCGGACTCGAGGGGCGATGAGCAGTTCTTC
CASSQVSDSRGDEQFF
>few|TRBD2|TRBJ2-1|TRBV15
TGTGCCACCAGCAGAGATTCTAGCGGGAGTAATGAGCAGTTCTTC
CATSRDSSGSNEQFF
>-|-|TRBJ1-2|TRBV19
TGTGCCAGTAGTATGGGAGGTGGCTACACCTTC
CASSMGGGYTF
>-|-|TRBJ2-3|TRBV10-3
TGTGCCATCAGTGTTCACGGGAGCGGCACAGATACGCAGTATTTT
CAISVHGSGTDTQYF
>-|TRBD2|TRBJ2-1|TRBV7-2
TGTGCCAGCAGCTTAACGGCTAGCGGGATGGGGTACAATGAGCAGTTCTTC
CASSLTASGMGYNEQFF
>-|TRBD2|TRBJ2-7|TRBV5-8
TGTGCCAGCAGCTTGGTTTCTCTAGCGGGAGACGAGCAGTACTTC
CASSLVSLAGDEQYF
>-|TRBD2|TRBJ2-7|TRBV7-9
TGTGCCAGCAGCCCAAGGACTAGCGGGAGTTCCTACGAGCAGTACTTC
CASSPRTSGSSYEQYF
>-|-|TRBJ1-2|TRBV9
TGTGCCAGCAGCCCTCAGGGAGATAACTATGGCTACACCTTC
CASSPQGDNYGYTF
>-|TRBD1|TRBJ1-1|TRBV18
TGTGCCAGCTCACCGGACAGGGCGAACACTGAAGCTTTCTTT
CASSPDRANTEAFF
>-|-|TRBJ1-6|TRBV7-9
TGTGCCAGCAGCTACCCGGGCCCCGTAGATTCACCCCTCCACTTT
CASSYPGPVDSPLHF
>few|-|TRBJ1-1|TRBV6-5
TGTGCCAGCAGTTACTCGATTTCCAACCTATACACTGAAGCTTTCTTT
CASSYSISNLYTEAFF
>medium-sized|TRBD1|TRBJ1-1|TRBV19
TGTGCCTGCCAAGACAGGGTGAACACTGAAGCTTTCTTT
CACQDRVNTEAFF
>-|-|TRBJ2-7|TRBV7-9
TGTGCCAGCAGCTCCAGAGGAGACTACTCCTACGAGCAGTACTTC
CASSSRGDYSYEQYF
>-|-|TRBJ2-1|TRBV10-3
TGTGCCATCAGTGGGCGGGCCGCCTCCTACTACAATGAGCAGTTCTTC
CAISGRAASYYNEQFF
>-|TRBD2|TRBJ2-3|TRBV19
TGTGCCAGTAGTATACGGCGGGGGGGGAGGACAGATACGCAGTATTTT
CASSIRRGGRTDTQYF
>-|TRBD2|TRBJ2-1|TRBV7-8
TGTGCCAGCAGCTCCGGGACTAGCGGGACCTACAATGAGCAGTTCTTC
CASSSGTSGTYNEQFF
>-|-|TRBJ2-7|TRBV25-1
TGTGCCAGCAGTGCCGGCGGGGTCTACGAGCAGTACTTC
CASSAGGVYEQYF
>-|TRBD2|TRBJ2-3|TRBV13
TGTGCCAGCAGCTCTGGAGTAGCGGGAGGCCTGGTAGATACGCAGTATTTT
CASSSGVAGGLVDTQYF
>few|-|TRBJ2-7|TRBV7-9
TGTGCCAGCAGCTCCCGTAGCGGCAGGGGCCACGAGCAGTACTTC
CASSSRSGRGHEQYF
>-|-|TRBJ2-2|TRBV7-2
TGTGCCAGCAGCGACGTCGGGGAGCTGTTTTTT
CASSDVGELFF
>once|TRBD2|TRBJ2-7|TRBV5-1
TGCGCCAGCAGCCCGACCGGGACTAGAGGTCCCTACGAGCAGTACTTC
CASSPTGTRGPYEQYF